What follows are 32 T cell receptor beta chains derived from one specimen sequenced in a study of identifying expanded T cells in peripheral blood. Sequenced by immunoSEQ multiplex PCR; TCRdb stores in-frame clones only, minus some. This sample has more than 70,000 clones, with 75% to 90% found just once. What was sequenced was blood. The receptors were gathered from a person aged 18 to 70 in good health.

V is TRBV30 and J is TRBJ1-5; the D gene is possibly TRBD1 (5 bases). Germline loops: CDR1 GTSNPN, CDR2 SVGIG (reference sequence). V was pared by 2 bases and J by 4 bases, with 12 bases between. The CDR3 has 14 amino acids. The chain's CDR3 is CAWSLGTGNQPQHF. The CDR3 DNA reads as TGTGCCTGGAGTTTAGGGACGGGGAATCAGCCCCAGCATTTT.

This clone was found once. The chain recombines TRBV5-8 with TRBJ2-6, with D perhaps matching TRBD1 (6 bases). V lost 6 bases, J lost 0 bases, and 10 bases lay in between. The CDR3 is 15 amino acids. Germline V gene sequence: CDR1 SGHTS, CDR2 YDEGEE. The CDR3 loop is CASNLGGSGANVLTF. The CDR3 DNA is TGTGCCAGCAACCTAGGGGGCTCTGGGGCCAACGTCCTGACTTTC.

The V call is TRBV4-1, the J call TRBJ2-3; D might be TRBD2 (5 bases). In germline, CDR1 is MGHRA, CDR2 YSYEKL. This CDR3 has 14 residues. V lost 3 bases to trimming and J lost 3 bases, with 10 bases between them. DNA for the CDR3: TGCGCCAGCAGCCATGACGGGGATACAGATACGCAGTATTTT. It translates to CASSHDGDTDTQYF.

This clone was seen more than once but under ten times. The gene calls are TRBV7-9 and TRBJ1-1; D uncertain. Trimming cost V 6 bases and J 1 base, with 6 bases left between them. The CDR3 extends over 12 amino acids. Germline CDR1 and CDR2: SEHNR and FQNEAQ (reference sequence). Here the CDR3 reads CASSHRNTEAFF. DNA of the CDR3: TGTGCCAGCAGTCACAGGAACACTGAAGCTTTCTTT. The full variable domain, its missing parts supplied by reference TRBV7-9 and TRBJ1-1, is DTGVSQNPRHKITKRGQNVTFRCDPISEHNRLYWYRQTLGQGPEFLTYFQNEAQLEKSRLLSDRFSAERPKGSFSTLEIQRTEQGDSAMYLCASSHRNTEAFFGQGTRLTVV.

This clone has only a few counts. The rearrangement links TRBV4-2 to TRBJ2-3; no reliable D call. Trimming shortened V by 3 bases and J by 0 bases, and 16 bases separated the two germline ends. The CDR3 totals 17 residues. Germline V gene sequence: CDR1 LGHNA, CDR2 YNFKEQ. CDR3 coding DNA: TGTGCCAGCAGCCACCTCCAACGGGCCTACAGCACAGATACGCAGTATTTT. This sequence encodes CASSHLQRAYSTDTQYF.

The chain recombines TRBV7-7 with TRBJ2-1; the D gene could be TRBD1 or TRBD2 (5 bases each). This CDR3 region has 15 residues. Deletions cut 5 bases from V and 6 bases from J, with 17 bases between. Germline V gene sequence: CDR1 SSHAT, CDR2 FNYEAQ (reference sequence). CDR3 in DNA: TGTGCCAGCAGCGTATACCTGGGTGGGGGCAATGAGCAGTTCTTC. Translated: CASSVYLGGGNEQFF. Variable domain in full (rest from reference TRBV7-7 and TRBJ2-1): GAGVSQSPRYKVTKRGQDVTLRCDPISSHATLYWYQQALGQGPEFLTYFNYEAQPDKSGLPSDRFSAERPEGSISTLTIQRTEQRDSAMYRCASSVYLGGGNEQFFGPGTRLTVL.

The chain employs TRBV19 and TRBJ1-4; D perhaps matches TRBD1 (6 bases). This CDR3 has 14 residues. From germline, CDR1 is LNHDA and CDR2 SQIVND (reference sequence). The V gene lost 4 bases and the J gene lost 2 bases, with 8 bases spanning the gap. CDR3 nucleotide sequence: TGTGCCAGTAGTAGGGGGGCGACTAATGAAAAACTGTTTTTT. Its translation: CASSRGATNEKLFF. The variable domain in full, with the rest retrieved from reference TRBV19 and TRBJ1-4, is DGGITQSPKYLFRKEGQNVTLSCEQNLNHDAMYWYRQDPGQGLRLIYYSQIVNDFQKGDIAEGYSVSREKKESFPLTVTSAQKNPTAFYLCASSRGATNEKLFFGSGTQLSVL.

This rearrangement joins TRBV7-9 to TRBJ2-3; D remains unclear. Trimming left V 2 bases short and J 4 bases short, with 13 bases between. The CDR3 has 15 residues. Germline V gene sequence: CDR1 SEHNR, CDR2 FQNEAQ (reference sequence). The CDR3 is CASSLSPEHPDTQYF. CDR3 nucleotides: TGTGCCAGCAGCTTAAGCCCTGAACATCCAGATACGCAGTATTTT.

The chain couples TRBV4-1 to TRBJ2-7, with D uncertain. The V gene lost 0 bases and the J gene lost 4 bases, with 10 bases spanning the gap. The CDR3 contains 14 residues. CDR1 MGHRA and CDR2 YSYEKL come from the germline V gene. This CDR3 is CASSQDFRSYEQYF. The CDR3 DNA sequence: TGCGCCAGCAGCCAAGATTTTAGAAGTTACGAGCAGTACTTC.

This clone showed up just a few times. The rearrangement uses TRBV2 and TRBJ1-5; D is uncertain. The germline V gene encodes CDR1 SNHLY and CDR2 FYNNEI. The CDR3 contains 14 residues. Trimming shortened V by 5 bases and J by 6 bases, and 14 bases separated the two germline ends. Written as DNA, the CDR3 is TGTGCCAGCAGTCTCCGACGTTGGGCTCAGCCCCAGCATTTT. Residues: CASSLRRWAQPQHF.

The V call is TRBV10-1, the J call TRBJ1-1; perhaps TRBD1 as D (6 bases). Trimming stripped 8 bases from V and 7 bases from J, with 14 bases between. Germline CDR1 and CDR2: WNHNN and SYGVQD (reference sequence). The CDR3 is 12 amino acids. In DNA form, the CDR3 reads TGCGCCAGCGGGAGGGGGTACGGTGAAGCTTTCTTT. Translation: CASGRGYGEAFF.

The V call is TRBV2, the J call TRBJ1-1; D call uncertain. This CDR3 contains 13 residues. In germline, CDR1 is SNHLY, CDR2 FYNNEI. The V end lost 2 bases, the J end lost 1 base, and 5 bases lay between the germline ends. The CDR3 DNA reads TGTGCCAGCAGTGAATACAGGAACACTGAAGCTTTCTTT. Translated, it gives CASSEYRNTEAFF.

This chain links TRBV5-1 with TRBJ2-5; 7 nucleotides line up with TRBD1. V was pared by 4 bases and J by 5 bases, with 8 bases of the junction left unmatched. CDR1 is SGHRS, CDR2 YFSETQ, per germline. The CDR3 length is 14 residues. The CDR3, as DNA: TGCGCCAGCAGCCACGACAGGGAGATGGAGACCCAGTACTTC. Translated: CASSHDREMETQYF.

The V call is TRBV5-4, the J call TRBJ2-7; 9 nucleotides agree with TRBD2. The V gene end was trimmed by 4 bases and the J gene end by 6 bases; junction bases not matched to a gene: 14. CDR3 size: 16 residues. Germline CDR1 is SGHNT and CDR2 is YYREEE (reference sequence). The CDR3 region is CASSPGVRAGGSEQYF. DNA of the CDR3: TGTGCCAGCAGCCCCGGGGTTCGAGCGGGGGGTTCCGAGCAGTACTTC.

This chain uses TRBV7-6 with TRBJ1-1; possibly TRBD1 for D (5 bases). The CDR3 spans 14 residues. V was trimmed by 5 bases and J by 1 base, leaving 11 bases between them. Germline CDR1 is SGHVS and CDR2 is FNYEAQ. For the CDR3, the DNA is TGTGCCAGCAGCCCCATGGGGGGGAACACTGAAGCTTTCTTT. Translation gives CASSPMGGNTEAFF. The full variable domain, completed using reference TRBV7-6 and TRBJ1-1, is GAGVSQSPRYKVTKRGQDVALRCDPISGHVSLYWYRQALGQGPEFLTYFNYEAQQDKSGLPNDRFSAERPEGSISTLTIQRTEQRDSAMYRCASSPMGGNTEAFFGQGTRLTVV.

The genes are TRBV10-3 and TRBJ1-2; D is perhaps TRBD1 (6 bases). The length of the CDR3 is 13 residues. The germline V gene has CDR1 ENHRY and CDR2 SYGVKD. V gave up 11 bases and J gave up 6 bases, with 19 bases separating them. The DNA of the CDR3 is TGTGCCGCCAGTGAGGGGGGTCGAAATGGCTACACCTTC. Translated: CAASEGGRNGYTF.

V gene TRBV10-2 combines with J gene TRBJ1-1; TRBD1 is a possible D gene (5 bases). Trimming removed 7 bases from V and 5 bases from J, with 8 bases in between. Looked up from germline, CDR1 is WSHSY and CDR2 is SAAADI. This CDR3 comprises 11 residues. The CDR3 DNA follows: TGCGCCAGCAAGGGGAGGACTGAAGCTTTCTTT. The encoded protein is CASKGRTEAFF.

The chain carries TRBV5-1 and TRBJ1-3; no reliable D call. CDR1 and CDR2 from the germline V gene are SGHRS and YFSETQ. V was pared by 6 bases and J by 0 bases, with 16 bases between. The CDR3 contains 16 residues. CDR3 DNA sequence: TGCGCCAGCAATAACCGCGGCCTAGGCTCTGGAAACACCATATATTTT. Translated, it gives CASNNRGLGSGNTIYF.

The J gene is TRBJ2-3, the V gene TRBV11-2; possibly TRBD2 for D (6 bases). The CDR3 runs 15 residues. Germline V gives CDR1 SGHAT, CDR2 FQNNGV. Trimming removed 3 bases at V and 2 bases at J, with 12 bases between. This chain's CDR3 is CASSFMRGNTDTQYF. The DNA of the CDR3 is TGTGCCAGCAGCTTCATGCGGGGAAACACAGATACGCAGTATTTT.

This sequence joins TRBV7-6 and TRBJ2-5; a possible D gene is TRBD2 (7 bases). Germline lookup yields CDR1 SGHVS and CDR2 FNYEAQ. This CDR3 is built from 14 residues. The V end was cut by 5 bases, the J end by 4 bases, with 14 bases between. CDR3 protein: CASSQSGEGETQYF. Here the CDR3 DNA reads TGTGCCAGCAGCCAGTCAGGGGAGGGAGAGACCCAGTACTTC.

The chain combines TRBV18 with TRBJ1-1; 7 bases are shared with TRBD1. This CDR3 has 13 amino acids. Germline V gene sequence: CDR1 KGHSH, CDR2 LQKENI. V trimming: 6 bases; J trimming: 9 bases; junction bases outside the gene matches: 10. In DNA, the CDR3 is TGTGCCAGCTCTCCAGGACAGGAGAATAAAGCTTTCTTT. Protein product: CASSPGQENKAFF.

The chain joins TRBV5-1 to TRBJ1-4; D not certain. The germline V and J ends were trimmed by 4 bases and 10 bases, with 17 bases remaining between them. This CDR3 contains 14 residues. Germline CDR1 and CDR2: SGHRS and YFSETQ. The CDR3 nucleotides read TGCGCCAGCAGCCGAGCATCCCAACCCGGAAAACTGTTTTTT. Its translation: CASSRASQPGKLFF.

The table lists this clone with a count of one. This chain joins TRBV4-3 and TRBJ1-2; D not resolved. This CDR3 comprises 15 residues. The V end lost 0 bases, the J end lost 0 bases, and 8 bases lay between the germline ends. CDR1 LGHNA and CDR2 YSLEER come from the germline V gene. The CDR3 DNA reads TGCGCCAGCAGCCAAGACGGCCGGACTAACTATGGCTACACCTTC. This sequence encodes CASSQDGRTNYGYTF.

This clone has just a few counts. The chain has TRBV6-6 and TRBJ1-1; tentatively, D is TRBD1 (5 bases). The CDR3 covers 16 residues. V was pared by 4 bases and J by 0 bases, with 15 bases between. CDR1 MNHNY and CDR2 SVGAGI come from the germline V gene (reference sequence). The CDR3 region has the DNA TGTGCCAGCAGTTCCGGTCCGACAGCCTTGAACACTGAAGCTTTCTTT. Translating it yields CASSSGPTALNTEAFF.

The V gene is TRBV15, the J gene TRBJ2-7; D is undetermined. The CDR3 length is 15 residues. CDR1 is LNHNV and CDR2 is YYDKDF in the germline V gene (reference sequence). V dropped 5 bases and J dropped 0 bases, with 14 bases sitting between them. DNA for the CDR3: TGTGCCACCAGCGGGCATACCGGGCCCTCCTACGAGCAGTACTTC. Protein sequence: CATSGHTGPSYEQYF.

The chain combines TRBV13 with TRBJ1-1, with D maybe TRBD1 (5 bases). This CDR3 has 16 amino acids. Germline V CDR1 and CDR2: PRHDT, FYEKMQ (reference sequence). Trimming pared 5 bases from V and 1 base from J, leaving 17 bases between. This CDR3 reads CASSLMYEGRNTEAFF. DNA of the CDR3: TGTGCCAGCAGCCTCATGTATGAGGGACGGAACACTGAAGCTTTCTTT.

The chain links TRBV10-3 to TRBJ1-2, with D perhaps matching TRBD1 (6 bases). V lost 10 bases to trimming and J lost 3 bases, with 12 bases between them. CDR1 and CDR2 (germline): ENHRY, SYGVKD. The CDR3 has 12 amino acids. The CDR3 DNA reads as TGTGCCACAAAGGGGGGGGACTATGGCTACACCTTC. Its translation: CATKGGDYGYTF.

The V and J genes are TRBV5-4 and TRBJ2-5, with a weak D call TRBD1 (6 bases). The CDR3 is 15 amino acids. Germline CDR1 reads SGHNT; CDR2 reads YYREEE (reference sequence). Trimming left V 5 bases short and J 5 bases short, with 19 bases between. The CDR3 region has the DNA TGTGCCAGCAGTAGGACCGGGACAACTCATGAGACCCAGTACTTC. Its protein is CASSRTGTTHETQYF. The full variable domain, with the rest looked up from reference TRBV5-4 and TRBJ2-5, is ETGVTQSPTHLIKTRGQQVTLRCSSQSGHNTVSWYQQALGQGPQFIFQYYREEENGRGNFPPRFSGLQFPNYSSELNVNALELDDSALYLCASSRTGTTHETQYFGPGTRLLVL.

The CDR3 spells CASSGTSGTGVSPLHF. CDR3 sequence (DNA): TGTGCCAGCAGCGGAACATCGGGGACAGGGGTTTCACCCCTCCACTTT. The chain employs TRBV7-6 and TRBJ1-6, with TRBD1 matching over 10 bases. Germline CDR1 and CDR2: SGHVS and FNYEAQ. V gave up 5 bases and J gave up 9 bases; unmatched junction bases: 10. The CDR3 runs to 16 residues.

Worth noting for this clone: Other DNA sequences in the sample encode the same CDR3. V usage is TRBV9 and J usage is TRBJ2-1; D is undetermined. Germline loops: CDR1 SGDLS, CDR2 YYNGEE. V was pared by 5 bases and J by 5 bases, with 5 bases between. The CDR3 loop spans 11 amino acids. The CDR3 DNA reads TGTGCCAGCAGGGGTAACAATGAGCAGTTCTTC. Translated, it gives CASRGNNEQFF.

The chain employs TRBV18 and TRBJ2-2; D is possibly TRBD1 or TRBD2 (6 bases each). CDR3 size: 20 residues. The germline CDR1 and CDR2 sequences are KGHSH and LQKENI. The ends were cut back, 7 bases at V and 4 bases at J, with 31 bases in the middle. The CDR3: CASCPKQQRGARALTGELFF. In DNA form, the CDR3 reads TGTGCCAGCTGTCCAAAACAACAAAGGGGGGCGAGAGCGCTCACCGGGGAGCTGTTTTTT.

A single count supports this clone. The V and J genes are TRBV7-9 and TRBJ2-1; TRBD2 agrees at 9 bases. J was trimmed by 8 bases and V by 9 bases; bases with no gene match: 5. The V gene's germline CDR1 is SEHNR and CDR2 FQNEAQ (reference sequence). The CDR3 runs to 12 residues. As DNA, the CDR3 is TGTGCCAGTCCTAGCGGGGATCATGAGCAGTTCTTC. The encoded protein is CASPSGDHEQFF.